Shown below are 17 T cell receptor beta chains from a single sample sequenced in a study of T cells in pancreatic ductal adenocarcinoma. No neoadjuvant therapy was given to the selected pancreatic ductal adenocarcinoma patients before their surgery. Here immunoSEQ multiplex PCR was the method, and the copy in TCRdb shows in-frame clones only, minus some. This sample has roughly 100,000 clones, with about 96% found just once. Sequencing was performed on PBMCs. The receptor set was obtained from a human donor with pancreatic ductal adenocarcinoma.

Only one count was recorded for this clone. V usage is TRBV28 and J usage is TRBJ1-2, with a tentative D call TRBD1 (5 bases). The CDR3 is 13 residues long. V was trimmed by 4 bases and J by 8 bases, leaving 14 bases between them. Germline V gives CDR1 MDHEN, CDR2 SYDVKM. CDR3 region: CASSSFRWGGYTF. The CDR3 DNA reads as TGTGCCAGCAGTTCCTTCCGCTGGGGCGGCTACACCTTC.

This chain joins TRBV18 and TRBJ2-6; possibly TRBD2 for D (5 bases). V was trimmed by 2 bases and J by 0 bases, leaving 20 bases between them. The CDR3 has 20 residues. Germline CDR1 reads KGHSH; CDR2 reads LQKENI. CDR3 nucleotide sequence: TGTGCCAGCTCACCAATTGGAGTAGCGTCTTACTCCTCTGGGGCCAACGTCCTGACTTTC. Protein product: CASSPIGVASYSSGANVLTF.

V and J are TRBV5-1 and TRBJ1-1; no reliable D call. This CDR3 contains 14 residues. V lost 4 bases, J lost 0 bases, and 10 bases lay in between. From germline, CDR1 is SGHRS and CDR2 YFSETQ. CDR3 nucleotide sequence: TGCGCCAGCAGCCTTTATACTATGAACACTGAAGCTTTCTTT. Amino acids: CASSLYTMNTEAFF.

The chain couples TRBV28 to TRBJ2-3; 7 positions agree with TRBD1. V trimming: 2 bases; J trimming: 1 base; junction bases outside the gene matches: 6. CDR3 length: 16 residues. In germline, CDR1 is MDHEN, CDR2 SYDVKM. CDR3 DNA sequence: TGTGCCAGCAGTTTACAAGGGGGCTGGGGCACAGATACGCAGTATTTT. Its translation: CASSLQGGWGTDTQYF.

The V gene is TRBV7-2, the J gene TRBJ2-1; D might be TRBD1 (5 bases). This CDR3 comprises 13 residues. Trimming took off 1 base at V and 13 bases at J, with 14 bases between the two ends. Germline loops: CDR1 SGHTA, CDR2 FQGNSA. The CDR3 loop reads CASSLGGHKDQFF. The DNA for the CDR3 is TGTGCCAGCAGCTTAGGGGGCCATAAAGATCAGTTCTTC.

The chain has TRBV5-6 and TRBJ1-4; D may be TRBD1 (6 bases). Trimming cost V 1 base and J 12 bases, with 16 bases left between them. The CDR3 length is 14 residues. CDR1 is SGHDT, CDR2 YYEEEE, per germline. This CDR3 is CASSLQGPRSELFF. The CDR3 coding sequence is TGTGCCAGCAGCTTGCAGGGGCCGCGCTCGGAACTGTTTTTT.

The CDR3 loop is CASRGQGGETQYF. The CDR3 DNA sequence: TGTGCCAGCAGGGGACAGGGAGGGGAGACCCAGTACTTC. The chain links TRBV11-2 to TRBJ2-5; TRBD1 agrees at 9 bases. This CDR3 region has 13 residues. The germline gives CDR1 SGHAT, CDR2 FQNNGV. The ends lost 6 bases at V and 5 bases at J; junction bases unmatched: 4.

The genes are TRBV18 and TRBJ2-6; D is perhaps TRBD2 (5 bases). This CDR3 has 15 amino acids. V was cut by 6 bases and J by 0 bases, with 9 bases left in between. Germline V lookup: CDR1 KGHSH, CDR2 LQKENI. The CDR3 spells CASSGEHSGANVLTF. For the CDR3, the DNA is TGTGCCAGCTCCGGGGAACACTCTGGGGCCAACGTCCTGACTTTC.

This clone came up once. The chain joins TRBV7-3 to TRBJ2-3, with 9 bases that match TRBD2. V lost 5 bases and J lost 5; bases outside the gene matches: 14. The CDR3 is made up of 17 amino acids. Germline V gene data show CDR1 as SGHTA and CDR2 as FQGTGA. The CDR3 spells CASSPLGGLAGRDTQYF. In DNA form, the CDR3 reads TGTGCCAGCAGCCCCTTGGGAGGGCTAGCGGGACGAGATACGCAGTATTTT.

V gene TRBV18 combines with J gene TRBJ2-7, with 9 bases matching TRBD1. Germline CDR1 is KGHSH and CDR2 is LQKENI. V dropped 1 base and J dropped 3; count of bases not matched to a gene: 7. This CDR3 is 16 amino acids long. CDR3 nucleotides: TGTGCCAGCTCACCACTCCCGGGACAGGGCTTCTACGAGCAGTACTTC. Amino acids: CASSPLPGQGFYEQYF. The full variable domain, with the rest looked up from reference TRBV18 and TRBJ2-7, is NAGVMQNPRHLVRRRGQEARLRCSPMKGHSHVYWYRQLPEEGLKFMVYLQKENIIDESGMPKERFSAEFPKEGPSILRIQQVVRGDSAAYFCASSPLPGQGFYEQYFGPGTRLTVT.

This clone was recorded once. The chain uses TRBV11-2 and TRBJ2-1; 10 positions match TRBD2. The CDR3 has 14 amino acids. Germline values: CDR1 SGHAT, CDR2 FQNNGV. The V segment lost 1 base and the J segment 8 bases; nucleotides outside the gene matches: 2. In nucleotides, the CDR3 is TGTGCCAGCAGCTTAGCTAGCGGGAGCGATGAGCAGTTCTTC. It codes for CASSLASGSDEQFF.

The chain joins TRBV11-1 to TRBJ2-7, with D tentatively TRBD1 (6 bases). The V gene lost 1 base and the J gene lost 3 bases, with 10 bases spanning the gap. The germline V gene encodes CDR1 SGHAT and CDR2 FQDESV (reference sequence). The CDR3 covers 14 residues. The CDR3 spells CASSLVGTNYEQYF. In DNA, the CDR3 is TGTGCCAGCAGCTTAGTCGGGACAAACTACGAGCAGTACTTC. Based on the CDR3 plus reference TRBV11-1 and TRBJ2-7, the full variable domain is EAEVAQSPRYKITEKSQAVAFWCDPISGHATLYWYRQILGQGPELLVQFQDESVVDDSQLPKDRFSAERLKGVDSTLKIQPAELGDSAMYLCASSLVGTNYEQYFGPGTRLTVT.

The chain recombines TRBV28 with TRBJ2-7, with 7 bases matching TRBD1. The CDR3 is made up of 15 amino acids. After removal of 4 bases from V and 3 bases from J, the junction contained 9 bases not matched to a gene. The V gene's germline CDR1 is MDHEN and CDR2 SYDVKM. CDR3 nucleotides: TGTGCCAGCAGTTCCATACAGGGGTTAATCTACGAGCAGTACTTC. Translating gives CASSSIQGLIYEQYF.

The CDR3 reads CASRRAQETQYF. DNA for the CDR3: TGCGCCAGCAGGAGGGCCCAAGAGACCCAGTACTTC. The V and J genes are TRBV5-1 and TRBJ2-5; a weak D match, TRBD2 (5 bases). There are 12 residues in the CDR3. The V gene lost 5 bases and the J gene lost 1 base, with 6 bases spanning the gap. CDR1 is SGHRS, CDR2 YFSETQ, per germline.

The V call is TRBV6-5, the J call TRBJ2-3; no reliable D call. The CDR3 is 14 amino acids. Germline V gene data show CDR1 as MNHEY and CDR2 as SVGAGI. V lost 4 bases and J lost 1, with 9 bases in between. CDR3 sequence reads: CASSFRQGTDTQYF. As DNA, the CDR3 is TGTGCCAGCAGTTTTCGCCAGGGCACAGATACGCAGTATTTT.

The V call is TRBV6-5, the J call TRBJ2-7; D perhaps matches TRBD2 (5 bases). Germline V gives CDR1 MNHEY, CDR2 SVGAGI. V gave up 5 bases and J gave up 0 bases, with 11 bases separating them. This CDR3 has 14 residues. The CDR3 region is CASSRAVSSYEQYF. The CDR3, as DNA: TGTGCCAGCAGTCGAGCGGTTAGCTCCTACGAGCAGTACTTC.

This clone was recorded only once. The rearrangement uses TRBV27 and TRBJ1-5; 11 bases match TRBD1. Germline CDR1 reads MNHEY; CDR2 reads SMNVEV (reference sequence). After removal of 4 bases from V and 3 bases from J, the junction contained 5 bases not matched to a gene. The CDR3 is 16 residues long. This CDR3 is CASSSGTGGINQPQHF. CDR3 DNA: TGTGCCAGCAGTTCGGGGACAGGGGGGATCAATCAGCCCCAGCATTTT.